These 25 T cell receptor beta chains came from one sample sequenced in a study of beta chain features in type 1 diabetes. Sequencing targeted expressed TCRB transcripts, as all isolated RNA had been reverse transcribed. Assay: immunoSEQ multiplex PCR; the TCRdb copy retains only in-frame clones and omits some. The repertoire consists of 150,000 to 200,000 clones, with less than 15% occurring once and the leading ten covering about 0.58%. The sequencing input was central memory CD4+ T cells from blood. These receptors came from a woman aged 18-29 years in good health.

This clone was seen a few times. V usage is TRBV7-2 and J usage is TRBJ2-1, with D possibly being TRBD1 (5 bases). Germline loops: CDR1 SGHTA, CDR2 FQGNSA. Deletions cut 3 bases from V and 5 bases from J, with 5 bases between. The CDR3 sequence is 12 residues long. CDR3 amino acids: CASSLTDNEQFF. CDR3 nucleotides: TGTGCCAGCAGCTTGACAGACAATGAGCAGTTCTTC.

The gene calls are TRBV7-9 and TRBJ2-1; 7 positions match TRBD2. The V and J ends lost 4 bases and 8 bases, in that order; junction bases with no gene match: 8. Germline CDR1 is SEHNR and CDR2 is FQNEAQ (reference sequence). This CDR3 region has 14 residues. The CDR3 DNA follows: TGTGCCAGCAGCTACCGGGAGGCCGTCCATGAGCAGTTCTTC. Its translation: CASSYREAVHEQFF.

With regard to this clone: This sample includes further DNA sequences coding for the same CDR3. The rearrangement uses TRBV5-1 and TRBJ2-5, with D tentatively TRBD2 (5 bases). Trimming pared 1 base from V and 4 bases from J, leaving 8 bases between. Germline CDR1 and CDR2: SGHRS and YFSETQ. This CDR3 has 13 amino acids. The CDR3 DNA reads as TGCGCCAGCAGCTTGACGGGGAGAGAGACCCAGTACTTC. It codes for CASSLTGRETQYF. Variable domain in full (rest from reference TRBV5-1 and TRBJ2-5): KAGVTQTPRYLIKTRGQQVTLSCSPISGHRSVSWYQQTPGQGLQFLFEYFSETQRNKGNFPGRFSGRQFSNSRSEMNVSTLELGDSALYLCASSLTGRETQYFGPGTRLLVL.

The gene calls are TRBV18 and TRBJ2-7; 9 bases fit TRBD1. This CDR3 comprises 15 residues. V shed 5 bases and J 4 bases; nucleotides not matched to a gene: 9. CDR1 KGHSH and CDR2 LQKENI come from the germline V gene. CDR3 nucleotides: TGTGCCAGCTCATGGGGACAGGGAAGGGTATACGAGCAGTACTTC. Protein: CASSWGQGRVYEQYF. Complete variable domain (other parts from reference TRBV18 and TRBJ2-7): NAGVMQNPRHLVRRRGQEARLRCSPMKGHSHVYWYRQLPEEGLKFMVYLQKENIIDESGMPKERFSAEFPKEGPSILRIQQVVRGDSAAYFCASSWGQGRVYEQYFGPGTRLTVT.

This chain uses TRBV7-2 with TRBJ2-7, with 10 bases matching TRBD2. CDR3 length: 15 amino acids. Trimming took 0 bases from V and 2 from J; bases not matched to a gene: 1. The germline CDR1 and CDR2 sequences are SGHTA and FQGNSA. CDR3 sequence reads: CASSLASGRAYEQYF. The CDR3 DNA reads TGTGCCAGCAGCTTAGCCAGCGGGAGGGCCTACGAGCAGTACTTC. Filled out from reference TRBV7-2 and TRBJ2-7, the complete variable domain reads GAGVSQSPSNKVTEKGKDVELRCDPISGHTALYWYRQSLGQGLEFLIYFQGNSAPDKSGLPSDRFSAERTGGSVSTLTIQRTQQEDSAVYLCASSLASGRAYEQYFGPGTRLTVT.

The chain combines TRBV5-1 with TRBJ2-5, with TRBD2 identical over 9 bases. V shed 2 bases and J 5 bases; nucleotides not matched to a gene: 4. From germline, CDR1 is SGHRS and CDR2 YFSETQ. The CDR3 has 14 residues. The CDR3 is CASSFSGSRETQYF. Here the CDR3 DNA reads TGCGCCAGCAGCTTTAGCGGGAGCCGGGAGACCCAGTACTTC.

The chain joins TRBV2 to TRBJ2-7; unclear D gene. In germline, CDR1 is SNHLY, CDR2 FYNNEI. With 6 bases removed from V and 6 bases from J, the gap between germline ends came to 15 bases. The CDR3 consists of 13 residues. CDR3 DNA sequence: TGTGCCAGCAGGTCGGAACTTGCTAGCGAGCAGTACTTC. Translation: CASRSELASEQYF.

The rearrangement uses TRBV11-2 and TRBJ2-5, with 7 bases lining up with TRBD2. V gave up 5 bases and J gave up 2 bases; unmatched junction bases: 5. This CDR3 spans 14 amino acids. The germline gives CDR1 SGHAT, CDR2 FQNNGV. CDR3 in amino acids: CASSPGTTQETQYF. CDR3 nucleotide sequence: TGTGCCAGCAGCCCGGGGACTACTCAAGAGACCCAGTACTTC.

A few counts support this clone. V and J are TRBV5-1 and TRBJ1-1; 7 bases line up with TRBD1. The CDR3 runs 14 residues. The germline gives CDR1 SGHRS, CDR2 YFSETQ. V lost 4 bases, J lost 2 bases, and 5 bases stayed unmatched. The CDR3 sequence: CASSAGTANTEAFF. CDR3 sequence (DNA): TGCGCCAGCAGCGCGGGGACAGCCAACACTGAAGCTTTCTTT.

This clone was detected a few times. The chain uses TRBV4-1 and TRBJ1-5; TRBD1 matches at 7 bases. Germline V CDR1 and CDR2: MGHRA, YSYEKL. Trimming cost V 1 base and J 9 bases; bases outside gene matches: 9. The CDR3 is 15 residues long. This CDR3 is CASSQGQGTYAPQHF. The CDR3 DNA reads TGCGCCAGCAGCCAAGGACAGGGAACTTACGCGCCCCAGCATTTT.

The chain carries TRBV4-1 and TRBJ2-3; 9 bases agree with TRBD2. Germline V gene data show CDR1 as MGHRA and CDR2 as YSYEKL. Losses at the gene ends were 4 bases for V and 3 bases for J; bases not matched to a gene: 23. There are 21 residues in the CDR3. CDR3 protein: CASSPFSPGTSSGGGTDTQYF. DNA of the CDR3: TGCGCCAGCAGCCCCTTTTCTCCCGGGACTAGCTCGGGAGGGGGGACAGATACGCAGTATTTT.

This clone was seen more than once but under ten times. This chain connects TRBV4-1 to TRBJ2-3; 9 bases agree with TRBD2. The V and J ends lost 1 base and 2 bases, in that order; junction bases with no gene match: 7. This CDR3 has 17 amino acids. Germline lookup yields CDR1 MGHRA and CDR2 YSYEKL. The CDR3 sequence is CASSQGPAGGPTDTQYF. In nucleotides, the CDR3 is TGCGCCAGCAGCCAAGGGCCAGCGGGAGGCCCCACAGATACGCAGTATTTT.

This chain connects TRBV19 to TRBJ1-1, with no clear D. Germline values: CDR1 LNHDA, CDR2 SQIVND (reference sequence). The CDR3 is 13 amino acids. The ends were cut back, 4 bases at V and 3 bases at J, with 9 bases in the middle. The CDR3 loop reads CASSTGGHTEAFF. The CDR3 DNA reads as TGTGCCAGTAGTACGGGAGGACACACTGAAGCTTTCTTT.

The rearrangement links TRBV7-6 to TRBJ2-2, with 9 bases aligning to TRBD1. The CDR3 is 17 residues long. CDR1 SGHVS and CDR2 FNYEAQ come from the germline V gene. After removal of 4 bases from V and 5 bases from J, the junction contained 11 bases not matched to a gene. The CDR3 DNA reads TGTGCCAGCAGCTCACCGAACAGGGGGCGAAGGACCGGGGAGCTGTTTTTT. This translates into CASSSPNRGRRTGELFF.

This clone showed up just a few times. The chain has TRBV7-3 and TRBJ2-2; no clear D gene. V was shortened by 4 bases and J by 5 bases, with 5 bases between the two germline ends. In germline, CDR1 is SGHTA, CDR2 FQGTGA. The CDR3 contains 12 residues. CDR3 sequence (DNA): TGTGCCAGCAGCTCACAAACCGGGGAGCTGTTTTTT. It encodes CASSSQTGELFF.

In this sample, this clone turned up a few times. The J gene is TRBJ2-7, the V gene TRBV10-3; D perhaps matches TRBD1 (6 bases). This CDR3 contains 15 residues. Germline-derived CDR1 and CDR2 are ENHRY and SYGVKD. The germline V and J ends were trimmed by 5 bases and 4 bases, with 18 bases remaining between them. The CDR3 sequence: CAISSKQGASYEQYF. In DNA form, the CDR3 reads TGTGCCATCAGTTCTAAACAGGGAGCCTCATACGAGCAGTACTTC.

A few counts support this clone. This chain uses TRBV6-1 with TRBJ2-7, with 8 bases aligning to TRBD1. Germline-derived CDR1 and CDR2 are MNHNS and SASEGT. Trimming took 5 bases from V and 2 from J; bases not matched to a gene: 8. The CDR3 totals 15 residues. CDR3 coding DNA: TGTGCCAGCAGTTCAGGGACAGGTGTTACCTACGAGCAGTACTTC. Its protein is CASSSGTGVTYEQYF.

The chain is built from TRBV27 and TRBJ2-5; no firm D call. Germline values: CDR1 MNHEY, CDR2 SMNVEV (reference sequence). Trimming left V 2 bases short and J 5 bases short, with 15 bases between. The CDR3 runs to 15 residues. The CDR3 is CASSLGLYDGETQYF. CDR3 DNA sequence: TGTGCCAGCAGTTTAGGGCTGTATGATGGGGAGACCCAGTACTTC.

The sample holds a few counts of this clone. V gene TRBV11-3 combines with J gene TRBJ2-2; D is unresolved. The CDR3 has 13 residues. Germline V lookup: CDR1 SGHNT, CDR2 YENEEA. The V gene lost 3 bases and the J gene lost 0 bases, with 2 bases spanning the gap. The CDR3 region has the DNA TGTGCCAGCAGCTTCACGAACACCGGGGAGCTGTTTTTT. Protein: CASSFTNTGELFF.

This chain uses TRBV4-3 with TRBJ2-7; maybe TRBD2 (6 bases). In germline, CDR1 is LGHNA, CDR2 YSLEER. The CDR3 contains 15 residues. V lost 4 bases and J lost 3, with 16 bases in between. The CDR3 spells CASSPSSGTYYEQYF. DNA of the CDR3: TGCGCCAGCAGCCCATCCTCCGGGACTTACTACGAGCAGTACTTC.

The sample holds a few counts of this clone. This chain joins TRBV19 and TRBJ1-1, with D perhaps matching TRBD1 (6 bases). V lost 6 bases, J lost 1 base, and 15 bases lay in between. The CDR3 has 15 residues. CDR1 and CDR2 from the germline V gene are LNHDA and SQIVND (reference sequence). The CDR3 loop reads CASRISTGWNTEAFF. In DNA, the CDR3 is TGTGCCAGTAGAATAAGTACAGGGTGGAACACTGAAGCTTTCTTT.

This sequence joins TRBV6-5 and TRBJ2-7, with unresolved D. The V end lost 5 bases, the J end lost 7 bases, and 15 bases lay between the germline ends. Germline V CDR1 and CDR2: MNHEY, SVGAGI. This CDR3 has 13 amino acids. CDR3: CASSEAPRGEQYF. The CDR3 DNA follows: TGTGCCAGCAGTGAAGCGCCTCGTGGGGAGCAGTACTTC.

The rearrangement uses TRBV5-1 and TRBJ1-1, with TRBD1 identical over 8 bases. CDR1 and CDR2 (germline): SGHRS, YFSETQ. V dropped 3 bases and J dropped 7; count of bases not matched to a gene: 14. The CDR3 totals 16 residues. As DNA, the CDR3 is TGCGCCAGCAGCTCCCTTATTACAGGGGGGGAGGGTGAAGCTTTCTTT. Its translation: CASSSLITGGEGEAFF.

In its sample, this clone was seen a few times. The CDR3 nucleotides are TGTGCCAGCAGCAGACAGGGCACCTACGAGCAGTACTTC. Protein sequence: CASSRQGTYEQYF. The chain has TRBV21-1 and TRBJ2-7; the table assigns TRBD1, which was not confirmed against the DNA. TRBV21-1 is a known pseudogene. The CDR3 spans 13 residues.

V gene TRBV7-6 combines with J gene TRBJ1-4, with TRBD1 matching over 7 bases. CDR3 length equals 15 residues. Germline loops: CDR1 SGHVS, CDR2 FNYEAQ. V lost 0 bases to trimming and J lost 5 bases; unmatched junction nucleotides: 3. CDR3 sequence: CASSLAGQRNEKLFF. For the CDR3, the DNA is TGTGCCAGCAGCTTAGCGGGACAGCGAAATGAAAAACTGTTTTTT.